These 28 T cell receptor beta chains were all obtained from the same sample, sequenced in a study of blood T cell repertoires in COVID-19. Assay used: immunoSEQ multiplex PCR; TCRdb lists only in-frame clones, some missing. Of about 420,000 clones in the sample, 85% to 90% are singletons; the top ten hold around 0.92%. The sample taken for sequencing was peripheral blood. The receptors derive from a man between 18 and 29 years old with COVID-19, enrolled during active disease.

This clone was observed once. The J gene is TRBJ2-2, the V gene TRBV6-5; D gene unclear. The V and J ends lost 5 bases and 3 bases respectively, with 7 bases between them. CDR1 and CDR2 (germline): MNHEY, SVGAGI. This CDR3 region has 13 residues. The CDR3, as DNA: TGTGCCAGCAGTCTCGGAGACACCGGGGAGCTGTTTTTT. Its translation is CASSLGDTGELFF.

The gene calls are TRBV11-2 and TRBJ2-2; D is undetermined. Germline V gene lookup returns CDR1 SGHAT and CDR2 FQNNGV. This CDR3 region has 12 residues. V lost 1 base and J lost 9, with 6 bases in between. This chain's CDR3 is CASSLARRELFF. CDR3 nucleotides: TGTGCCAGCAGCTTAGCGCGCAGGGAGCTGTTTTTT.

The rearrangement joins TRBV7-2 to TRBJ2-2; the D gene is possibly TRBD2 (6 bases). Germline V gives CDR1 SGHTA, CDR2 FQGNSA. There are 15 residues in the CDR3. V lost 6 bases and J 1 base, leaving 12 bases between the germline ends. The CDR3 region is CASRAAGGNTGELFF. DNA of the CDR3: TGTGCCAGCAGAGCTGCCGGGGGGAACACCGGGGAGCTGTTTTTT.

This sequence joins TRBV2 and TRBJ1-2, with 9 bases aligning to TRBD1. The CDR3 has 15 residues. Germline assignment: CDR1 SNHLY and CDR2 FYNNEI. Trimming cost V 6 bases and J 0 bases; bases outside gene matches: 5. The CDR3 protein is CASSAQGAANYGYTF. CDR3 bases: TGTGCCAGCAGCGCACAGGGGGCGGCTAACTATGGCTACACCTTC.

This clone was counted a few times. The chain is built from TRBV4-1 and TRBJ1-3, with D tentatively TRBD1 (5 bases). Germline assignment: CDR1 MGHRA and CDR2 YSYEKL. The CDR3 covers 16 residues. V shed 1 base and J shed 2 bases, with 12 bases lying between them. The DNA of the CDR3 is TGCGCCAGCAGCCAAGGGCGGGACCTCCCTGGAAACACCATATATTTT. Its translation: CASSQGRDLPGNTIYF.

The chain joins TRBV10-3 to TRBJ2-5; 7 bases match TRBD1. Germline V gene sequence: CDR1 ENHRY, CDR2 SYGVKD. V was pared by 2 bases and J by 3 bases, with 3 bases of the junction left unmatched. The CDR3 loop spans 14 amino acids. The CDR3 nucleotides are TGTGCCATCAGTGAGCAGCAGGGGGAAGAGACCCAGTACTTC. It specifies CAISEQQGEETQYF.

CDR3 bases: TGTGCCAGCAGCTTTCGACAGGGCGACAATGAGCAGTTCTTC. Protein sequence: CASSFRQGDNEQFF. The rearrangement links TRBV11-3 to TRBJ2-1; TRBD1 matches 7 bases. Trimming took 3 bases from V and 5 from J; bases not matched to a gene: 4. The CDR3 loop spans 14 amino acids. Germline V gene lookup returns CDR1 SGHNT and CDR2 YENEEA.

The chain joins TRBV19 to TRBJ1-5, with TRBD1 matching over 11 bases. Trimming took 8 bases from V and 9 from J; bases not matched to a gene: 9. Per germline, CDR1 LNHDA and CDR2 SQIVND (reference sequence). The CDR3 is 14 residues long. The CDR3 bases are TGTGCCAGTCAGGCGGGACAGGGGGTTTGGCCCCAGCATTTT. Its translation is CASQAGQGVWPQHF. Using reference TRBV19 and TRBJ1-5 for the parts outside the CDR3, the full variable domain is DGGITQSPKYLFRKEGQNVTLSCEQNLNHDAMYWYRQDPGQGLRLIYYSQIVNDFQKGDIAEGYSVSREKKESFPLTVTSAQKNPTAFYLCASQAGQGVWPQHFGDGTRLSIL.

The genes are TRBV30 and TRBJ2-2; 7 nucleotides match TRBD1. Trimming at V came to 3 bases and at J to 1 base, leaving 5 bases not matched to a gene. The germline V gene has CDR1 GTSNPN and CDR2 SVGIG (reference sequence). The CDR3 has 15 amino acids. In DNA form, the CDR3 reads TGTGCCTGGAGACCGGGACAGTGGAACACCGGGGAGCTGTTTTTT. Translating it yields CAWRPGQWNTGELFF.

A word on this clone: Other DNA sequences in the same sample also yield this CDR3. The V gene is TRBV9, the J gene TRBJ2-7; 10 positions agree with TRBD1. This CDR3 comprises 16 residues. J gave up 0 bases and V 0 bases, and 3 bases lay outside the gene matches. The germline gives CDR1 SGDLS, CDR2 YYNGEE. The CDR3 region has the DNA TGTGCCAGCAGCGTAGGTGGGACAGGGGCCTCCTACGAGCAGTACTTC. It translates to CASSVGGTGASYEQYF.

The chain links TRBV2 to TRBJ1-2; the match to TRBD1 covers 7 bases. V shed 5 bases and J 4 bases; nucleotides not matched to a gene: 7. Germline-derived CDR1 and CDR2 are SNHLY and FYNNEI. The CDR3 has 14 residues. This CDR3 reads CASSLAGGPYGYTF. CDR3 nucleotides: TGTGCCAGCAGTCTGGCAGGGGGTCCCTATGGCTACACCTTC.

The CDR3 is CASLSTGELFF. As DNA, the CDR3 is TGTGCCAGCCTTTCCACCGGGGAGCTGTTTTTT. The chain combines TRBV21-1 with TRBJ2-2; TRBD2, the D gene given by the table, was not confirmed from the DNA. TRBV21-1 is deemed a pseudogene. This CDR3 has 11 amino acids.

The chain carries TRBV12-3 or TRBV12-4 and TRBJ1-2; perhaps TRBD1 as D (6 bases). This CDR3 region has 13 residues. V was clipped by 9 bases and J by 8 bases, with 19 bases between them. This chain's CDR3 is CASWTAHAGGYTF. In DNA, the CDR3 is TGTGCCAGTTGGACAGCCCATGCTGGGGGCTACACCTTC.

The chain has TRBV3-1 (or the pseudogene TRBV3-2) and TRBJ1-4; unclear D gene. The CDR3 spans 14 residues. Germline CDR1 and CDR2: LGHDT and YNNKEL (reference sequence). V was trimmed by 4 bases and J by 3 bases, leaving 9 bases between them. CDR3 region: CASSPRVSNEKLFF. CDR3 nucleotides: TGTGCCAGCAGCCCCCGGGTCTCTAATGAAAAACTGTTTTTT.

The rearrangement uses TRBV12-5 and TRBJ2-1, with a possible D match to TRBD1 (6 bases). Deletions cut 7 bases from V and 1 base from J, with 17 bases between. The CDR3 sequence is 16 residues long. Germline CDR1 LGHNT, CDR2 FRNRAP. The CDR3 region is CASATTGYISYNEQFF. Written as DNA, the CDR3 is TGTGCTAGTGCCACCACAGGGTATATATCCTACAATGAGCAGTTCTTC.

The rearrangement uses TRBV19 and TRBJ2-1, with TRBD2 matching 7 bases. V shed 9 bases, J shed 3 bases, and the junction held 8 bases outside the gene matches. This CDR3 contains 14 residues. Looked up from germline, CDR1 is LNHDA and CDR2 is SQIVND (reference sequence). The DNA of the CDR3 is TGTGCCAGAAACCCCGGGACTATCTACAATGAGCAGTTCTTC. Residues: CARNPGTIYNEQFF.

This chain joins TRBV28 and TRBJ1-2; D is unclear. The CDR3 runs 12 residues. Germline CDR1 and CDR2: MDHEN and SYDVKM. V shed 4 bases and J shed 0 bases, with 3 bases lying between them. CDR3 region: CASSSSNYGYTF. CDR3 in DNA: TGTGCCAGCAGTTCCTCTAACTATGGCTACACCTTC.

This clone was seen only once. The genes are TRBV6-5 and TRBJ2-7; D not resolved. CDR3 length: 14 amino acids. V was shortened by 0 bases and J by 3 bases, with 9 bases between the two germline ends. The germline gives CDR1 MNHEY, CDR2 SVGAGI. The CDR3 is CASSYSSTNYEQYF. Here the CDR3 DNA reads TGTGCCAGCAGTTACTCGAGCACGAACTACGAGCAGTACTTC.

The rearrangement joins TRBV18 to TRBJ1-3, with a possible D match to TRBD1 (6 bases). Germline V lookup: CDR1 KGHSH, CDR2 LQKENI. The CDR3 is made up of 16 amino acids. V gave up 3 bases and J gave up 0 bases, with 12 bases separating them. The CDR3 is CASSPSTGSSGNTIYF. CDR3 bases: TGTGCCAGCTCACCCTCGACAGGCAGCTCTGGAAACACCATATATTTT.

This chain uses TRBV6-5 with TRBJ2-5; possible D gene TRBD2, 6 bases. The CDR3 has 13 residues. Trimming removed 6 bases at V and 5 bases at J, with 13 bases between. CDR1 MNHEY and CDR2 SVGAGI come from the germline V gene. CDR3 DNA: TGTGCCAGCAGGCCCCCGGGGGTGGAGACCCAGTACTTC. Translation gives CASRPPGVETQYF.

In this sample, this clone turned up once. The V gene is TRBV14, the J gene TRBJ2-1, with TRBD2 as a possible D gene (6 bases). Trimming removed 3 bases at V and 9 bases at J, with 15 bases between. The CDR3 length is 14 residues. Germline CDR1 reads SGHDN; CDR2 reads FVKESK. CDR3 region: CASSQFQGGGEQFF. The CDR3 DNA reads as TGTGCCAGCAGCCAGTTTCAGGGAGGTGGTGAGCAGTTCTTC.

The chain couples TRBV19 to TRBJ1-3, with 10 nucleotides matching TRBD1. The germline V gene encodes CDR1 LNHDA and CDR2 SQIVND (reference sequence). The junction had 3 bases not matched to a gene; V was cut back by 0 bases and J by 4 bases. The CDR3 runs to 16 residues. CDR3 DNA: TGTGCCAGTAGTATAGAGACAGGGGGCAAAGGAAACACCATATATTTT. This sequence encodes CASSIETGGKGNTIYF.

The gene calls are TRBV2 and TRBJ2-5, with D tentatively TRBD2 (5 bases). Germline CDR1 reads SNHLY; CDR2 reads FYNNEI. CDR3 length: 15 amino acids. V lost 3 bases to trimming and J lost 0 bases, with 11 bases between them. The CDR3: CASSERAYNQETQYF. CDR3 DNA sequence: TGTGCCAGCAGTGAGCGGGCCTACAACCAAGAGACCCAGTACTTC.

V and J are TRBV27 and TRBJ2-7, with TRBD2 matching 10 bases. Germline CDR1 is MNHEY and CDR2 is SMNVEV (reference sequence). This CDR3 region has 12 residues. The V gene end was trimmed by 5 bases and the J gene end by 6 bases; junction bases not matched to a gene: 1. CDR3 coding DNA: TGTGCCAGCAGTCTAGCGGGAGCCGAGCAGTACTTC. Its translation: CASSLAGAEQYF.

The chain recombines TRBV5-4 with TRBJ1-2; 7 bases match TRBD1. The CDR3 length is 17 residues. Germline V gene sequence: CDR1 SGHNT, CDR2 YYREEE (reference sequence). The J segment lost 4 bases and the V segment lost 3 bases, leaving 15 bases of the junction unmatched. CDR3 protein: CASSSAGQRQGSYGYTF. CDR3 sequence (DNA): TGTGCCAGCAGCTCCGCTGGCCAAAGACAGGGCTCCTATGGCTACACCTTC. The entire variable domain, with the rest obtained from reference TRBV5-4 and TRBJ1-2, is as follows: ETGVTQSPTHLIKTRGQQVTLRCSSQSGHNTVSWYQQALGQGPQFIFQYYREEENGRGNFPPRFSGLQFPNYSSELNVNALELDDSALYLCASSSAGQRQGSYGYTFGSGTRLTVV.

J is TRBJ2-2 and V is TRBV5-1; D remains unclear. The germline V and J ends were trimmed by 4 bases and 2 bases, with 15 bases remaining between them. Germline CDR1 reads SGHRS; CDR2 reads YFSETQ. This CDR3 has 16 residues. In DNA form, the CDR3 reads TGCGCCAGCAGCCGTAGTTCCCGGAGTAACACCGGGGAGCTGTTTTTT. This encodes CASSRSSRSNTGELFF.

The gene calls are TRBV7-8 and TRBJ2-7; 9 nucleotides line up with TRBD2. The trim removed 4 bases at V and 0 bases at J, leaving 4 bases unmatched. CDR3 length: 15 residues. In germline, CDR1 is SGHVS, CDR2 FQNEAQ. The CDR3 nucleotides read TGTGCCAGCAGCTCCCCTAGCGGGGTCTCCTACGAGCAGTACTTC. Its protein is CASSSPSGVSYEQYF.

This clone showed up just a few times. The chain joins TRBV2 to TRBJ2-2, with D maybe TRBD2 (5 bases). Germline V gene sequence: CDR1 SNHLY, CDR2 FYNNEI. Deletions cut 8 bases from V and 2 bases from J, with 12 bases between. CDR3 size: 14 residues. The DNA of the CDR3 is TGTGCCAGCGGAGCGGCAGGAAACACCGGGGAGCTGTTTTTT. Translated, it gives CASGAAGNTGELFF.